The present entry profiles one T cell receptor (beta chain) with its context. Its antigen is unidentified. The sample belongs to a study of cytomegalovirus exposure and HLA in healthy donors. Whole-study findings and limits: As a later analysis showed, several of the most significant clusters appeared to be linked to common viral pathogens.

PCR amplification relied on 60 Vbeta primers (plus 13 Jbeta primers). Here immunoSEQ multiplex PCR was the method, and the copy in TCRdb shows in-frame clones only, minus some. In the table there are roughly 70,000 clones, 80% to 90% of which are singletons. The V gene lost 2 bases and the J gene lost 4 bases, with 14 bases spanning the gap. Germline V gene lookup returns CDR1 MNHEY and CDR2 SVGAGI. This CDR3 has 15 residues. The clonotype was recovered from a woman aged 30 to 39 in good health and CMV-seropositive. The chain has TRBV6-5 and TRBJ1-2; D not resolved. The specimen was PBMCs. The CDR3 here is CASSYDEQILYGYTF. CDR3 coding DNA: TGTGCCAGCAGTTACGATGAACAGATCCTCTATGGCTACACCTTC.